This T cell receptor beta chain was observed in a study of cytomegalovirus exposure and HLA in healthy donors (dated by TCRdb to 2016 to 2017). Turning to the overall study: An earlier analysis of about 530 of the donors reported 276 Gb of sequence data and 95 million to 140 million unique TCR beta sequences obtained from 180 million or so T cells. About 280 gigabases of sequencing data and 70 million to 85 million unique TCR sequences were included in an early release covering around 600 HLA-typed donors. Of the 350 to 400 genotyped donors, about 80% fell in the genetic ancestry cluster associated with self-reported Caucasian donors. The study aimed to test whether signatures of past pathogen exposure could be identified by cataloging public T cell receptors. The study profiled the T cell repertoires of more than 500 subjects by immunosequencing and related them to cytomegalovirus serostatus. A separate validation cohort of roughly 120 different subjects was used in addition to the 666-subject first cohort. To predict cytomegalovirus infection status, the study brought together high-throughput TCR immunosequencing, statistical association of individual TCRs with disease status, and machine learning. A later analysis re-analyzed previously published TCR beta repertoires from 666 donors and added high-resolution HLA genotyping to study TCR occurrence patterns. Rather than drawing on any new phenotypic data, the later analysis identified candidate immune exposures from TCR beta sequences and the way those sequences occurred across donors. An earlier analysis of more than 450 of the donors used high-throughput TCR beta sequencing to judge whether each TCR beta V gene segment behaved as functional or pseudogenic. Donor age, sex, ethnicity and CMV serostatus were compiled alongside the repertoire data. Genome-wide SNP genotypes for about 55% of the 666 donors were used in a later genetic analysis, which treated that subset as a discovery cohort. All discovery cohort repertoires had been generated using a single sequencing platform. HLA typing covered class I and class II loci at four-digit resolution. Typing coverage differed by locus: A, B, C, DRB1 and DQB1 were typed in roughly 629-630 donors, DQA1 in around 500, DPA1 in 600 to 610, and DPB1 in 450 to 480. Four to six DR-DQ haplotypes were handled as single units for association and clustering, since linkage in the cohort was strong. Among 398 genotyped donors of the cohort, an average of roughly 230,000 unique TCR beta nucleotide sequences was sequenced per donor, of which about 19% were non-productive.

The cohort consisted of some 670 healthy bone marrow donors. At the time of sampling, every cohort member was nominally healthy, though immune exposures that went unrecorded were likely present. The donor was CMV seronegative and belonged to the group of 352 seronegative cohort members. A peripheral blood sample was collected from each donor, and TCR beta sequencing was performed on peripheral blood mononuclear cells. The Qiagen DNeasy Blood Extraction Kit was used to extract genomic DNA from the blood cell samples. The CDR3 contains 15 residues, cysteine and phenylalanine counted. Only the CDR3 DNA stays, 45 bases, in frame from base 1. As encoded in the germline V gene (reference sequence), CDR1 is SGHNT while CDR2 is YYREEE. Trimming removed 4 bases from V and 7 bases from J; the gene matches leave 12 bases unexplained. The library came from the immunoSEQ multiplex PCR assay. For the multiplex PCR, a mixture combining 60 forward primers for TCR Vbeta segments and 13 reverse primers for TCR Jbeta segments was used. Amplification of the CDR3 region of rearranged TCR beta genes was performed with a multiplex PCR assay on genomic DNA. The Illumina HiSeq System was used to sequence the amplified TCR beta libraries as 87-base-pair reads. From the authors' description of their analysis: In a later analysis, tens of millions of unique TCR beta chains were counted across the approximately 640 repertoires, and approximately 11 million of these chains were shared by at least two donors. Raw reads were error-corrected and collapsed into unique sequences with a nearest-neighbor algorithm that merged closely related sequences to remove PCR and sequencing errors. Alignment of CDR3 sequences to IMGT reference sequences was used to assign V, D and J gene segments. For a sequence to be retained, a match of at least six nucleotides was required to both a V gene segment and a J gene segment. A rearrangement counted as productive if the CDR3 had no stop codons and remained in frame with V and J, and every other rearrangement counted as non-productive. CDR3 was defined according to IMGT convention as the region running from the second conserved V-encoded cysteine to the conserved J-encoded phenylalanine. In an earlier analysis of more than 550 of the donors, sequences lacking an unambiguous match to a single V gene segment were excluded. An earlier analysis of under 750 of the donors called V segments functional above 56.7% productive rearrangements and segregating when the between-donor standard deviation exceeded 5%. To diagnose cytomegalovirus status from the catalog of TCR beta chain sequences, a statistical classification framework was built. In a later analysis, V and J genes were assigned by comparing TCR nucleotide sequences against IMGT/GENE-DB human TR gene sequences. The TCRdist pipeline was used in a later analysis to assign CDR3 sequences and most-parsimonious VDJ recombination scenarios. In a later analysis, every TCR beta chain was defined by the combination of its CDR3 amino acid sequence and its V-gene family, and reads without a unique V-gene family were dropped. A later analysis removed over 500 highly shared, low-generation-probability nucleotide sequences to deal with suspected cross-contamination and a sequencing artifact. In a later analysis, a clonal expansion index was calculated for each public chain from normalized within-repertoire ranks of inferred template counts. A later analysis computed generation probabilities with a VDJ recombination model fitted to out-of-frame rearrangements, and checked the results against IGoR. In a later analysis, TCR-TCR, TCR-HLA and TCR-CMV co-occurrence was scored with hypergeometric tests, and a repertoire-size bias correction was applied to TCR pairs. A later analysis estimated false discovery rates by permuting HLA or CMV assignments 20 times. A later analysis grouped co-occurring TCRs with DBSCAN, adding TCRdist sequence similarity when clustering within HLA-allele-positive subsets. Repertoires with fewer than 30,000 or more than 120,000 public chains were left out of co-occurrence clustering, as were about 5 repertoires with anomalous nucleotide sharing. TCRdb provides this immuneACCESS table in a form limited to in-frame rearrangements. Some clones are lacking; in checked studies, under half of them reflect an unresolved V gene, and why the rest are absent is not known. V and J calls and clone size follow that table, whereas D and trimming were derived from the DNA. The sample yields around 99,000 clones; 81% were counted once. Of the sample, under 2.5% is held by the ten largest clones.

What the work shows at the level of the full study, not this receptor alone: An earlier analysis of around 540 of the donors showed that most TCR beta V segments appeared in productive rearrangements either about 90% or about 30% of the time, which broadly matched IMGT annotations. Strong co-occurrence of HLA alleles, especially DR and DQ, made assigning TCR associations to individual alleles difficult. The sequencing pipeline was judged likely to have produced a cluster of highly shared sequence variants as a technical artifact. In a later analysis, around 17,000 TCR beta sequences were associated with specific HLA alleles at a false discovery rate of 0.05. CMV serostatus was the only immune exposure information available for the cohort. While some public TCRs were present in many individuals, most TCR sequences turned up only very rarely across donors. Because counts were too low, some 17 rarely observed V segments, including chromosome 9 orphons, were excluded from the earlier analysis of 500 to 700 of the donors. The classifier was reported to diagnose cytomegalovirus status with high specificity and sensitivity in both the original and validation cohorts. Compared with the roughly 720-donor mean, donors in an Asian-associated ancestry cluster had fewer N-insertions in productive TCRs, according to a later genetic analysis. In this cohort, only TCR beta chains were sequenced, and detectable features were limited by the absence of alpha or paired-chain data. According to a later analysis, parvovirus B19, influenza, CMV and Epstein-Barr virus appeared linked to several top co-occurrence clusters. It was suggested by the authors that the approach could potentially be generalized to other disease states and immunological phenotypes. In a later analysis, the rate of TCR association differed among HLA loci, with DRB1 alleles having the most associated TCRs and HLA-C alleles having the fewest. Three of the identified cytomegalovirus-associated TCR beta chains were confirmed in vitro to be specific for cytomegalovirus antigens. In a later genetic analysis, a missense DCLRE1C variant was associated with V-gene and J-gene trimming of TCR beta chains, and the association was replicated in an independent cohort. In the study, some 160 TCR beta chains were listed as associated with cytomegalovirus. According to a later analysis, most CMV-associated TCR beta chains appeared to be HLA-restricted, and the HLA associations seemed to be driven largely by CMV exposure. In a later analysis, HLA-associated TCR beta chains were found to be more clonally expanded and to have lower generation probabilities than equally common non-associated chains. Sequencing depth was assumed to be roughly uniform across donors in the presence/absence analyses, though that assumption may not hold. Linkage disequilibrium might explain the correlated functional status among segregating V segments, but an unknown experimental factor could not be excluded. Some IMGT-functional V segments, including TRBV6-2 and TRBV6-3, could not be told apart with the 87-base-pair reads, so those segments were excluded. Because some donors lacked HLA typing at each locus, the association tests relied only on the typed subset. A further reported finding was that TCR beta sequences accurately predicted the HLA-A and HLA-B alleles for most subjects in the first cohort.

As concerns this clone: There is no known antigen for this receptor. No per-base quality is available; no much larger clone lies one base away.

The rearranged chain carries TRBV5-4 and TRBJ2-5; TRBD1 aligns with 8 central bases. The sample comprised PBMCs. This sequence was found in a woman younger than 45 in good health and CMV-seronegative. Here the CDR3 is given as CASSKNRQGRATQYF. The nucleotide sequence reads TGTGCCAGCAGCAAAAACCGACAGGGGAGAGCGACCCAGTACTTC. Full variable domain (CDR3 extended with the reference TRBV5-4 and TRBJ2-5 proteins): ETGVTQSPTHLIKTRGQQVTLRCSSQSGHNTVSWYQQALGQGPQFIFQYYREEENGRGNFPPRFSGLQFPNYSSELNVNALELDDSALYLCASSKNRQGRATQYFGPGTRLLVL.